The next 28 T cell receptor beta chains were all read from a single sample in a study of memory CD8 T cells in hepatitis C reinfection (dated by TCRdb to 2017 to 2019). Library prep was done by the immunoSEQ multiplex PCR assay. The clones in this table, taken by TCRdb from immuneACCESS, are in-frame only. Not every clone is retained; where verified, under half of the shortfall comes from an unresolved V gene, and the cause of the rest is unknown. This sample lists tens of thousands of clones; nearly 90% were detected once. The ten largest account for less than 1.2% of the sample. Explained via the paper, the time point label denotes: pre-reinfection, 55 to 20 weeks before reinfection detection. Sorted cells were sequenced directly ex vivo, without in vitro expansion prior to TCR sequencing. Specimen: naive CD8+ T cells sorted from blood. Explained via the paper, the cell subset or site label denotes: total naive CD8+CD45RO- T cells. These receptors all come from a man aged 18 to 30 with hepatitis C virus infection.

The chain combines TRBV28 with TRBJ2-7; 8 bases fit TRBD2. CDR3 size: 15 residues. The germline V gene encodes CDR1 MDHEN and CDR2 SYDVKM. Germline trimming cut 6 bases from V and 0 bases from J; bases unmatched to any gene: 7. The CDR3 loop is CASSPSSGSSYEQYF. Here the CDR3 DNA reads TGTGCCAGCAGCCCTTCGAGCGGGAGCTCCTACGAGCAGTACTTC. The full variable domain, its missing parts supplied by reference TRBV28 and TRBJ2-7, is DVKVTQSSRYLVKRTGEKVFLECVQDMDHENMFWYRQDPGLGLRLIYFSYDVKMKEKGDIPEGYSVSREKKERFSLILESASTNQTSMYLCASSPSSGSSYEQYFGPGTRLTVT.

CDR3 residues: CATSRVPQGGQFF. CDR3 in DNA: TGTGCCACCAGCAGAGTCCCACAAGGGGGGCAGTTCTTC. This sequence joins TRBV15 and TRBJ2-1, with D tentatively TRBD1 (6 bases). Germline V CDR1 and CDR2: LNHNV, YYDKDF (reference sequence). Trimming pared 1 base from V and 12 bases from J, leaving 13 bases between. There are 13 residues in the CDR3.

The J gene is TRBJ1-5, the V gene TRBV6-6; no firm D call. The CDR3 sequence is 12 residues long. CDR1 is MNHNY and CDR2 is SVGAGI in the germline V gene (reference sequence). The V end lost 5 bases, the J end lost 11 bases, and 13 bases lay between the germline ends. Here the CDR3 reads CASSNRSLAQHF. The CDR3 DNA reads as TGTGCCAGCAGTAATAGGAGTCTAGCCCAGCATTTT.

The chain recombines TRBV28 with TRBJ1-2, with 10 bases identical to TRBD1. Per the germline V gene, CDR1 is MDHEN and CDR2 is SYDVKM. V was clipped by 1 base and J by 8 bases; unmatched bases: 4. There are 14 residues in the CDR3. The CDR3 loop is CASSLLGDRGGYTF. The DNA of the CDR3 is TGTGCCAGCAGTTTATTGGGGGACAGGGGAGGCTACACCTTC.

V gene TRBV30 combines with J gene TRBJ2-7; 10 nucleotides align to TRBD1. The CDR3 is made up of 15 amino acids. J gave up 5 bases and V 4 bases, and 11 bases lay outside the gene matches. The germline gives CDR1 GTSNPN, CDR2 SVGIG (reference sequence). CDR3 in DNA: TGTGCCTGGACTAGCCACCGGACAGGGGGTCACGAGCAGTACGTC. The encoded protein is CAWTSHRTGGHEQYV.

The genes are TRBV27 and TRBJ1-2; 8 positions agree with TRBD1. Trimming cost V 4 bases and J 3 bases; bases outside gene matches: 4. Germline assignment: CDR1 MNHEY and CDR2 SMNVEV (reference sequence). This CDR3 comprises 14 residues. The CDR3 region is CASSYRGSDYGYTF. The DNA for the CDR3 is TGTGCCAGCAGTTACAGGGGGAGTGACTATGGCTACACCTTC.

J is TRBJ2-3 and V is TRBV29-1, with TRBD1 matching 7 bases. Germline CDR1 and CDR2: SQVTM and ANQGSEA. V lost 2 bases, J lost 0 bases, and 8 bases stayed unmatched. CDR3 length: 16 amino acids. In DNA, the CDR3 is TGCAGCGTTGAAACCCCGCAGGGGGTCAGCACAGATACGCAGTATTTT. It codes for CSVETPQGVSTDTQYF.

This sequence joins TRBV5-1 and TRBJ1-1; possible D gene TRBD1, 6 bases. The V end was cut by 4 bases, the J end by 0 bases, with 19 bases between. Per germline, CDR1 SGHRS and CDR2 YFSETQ. This CDR3 is built from 17 residues. The CDR3 coding sequence is TGCGCCAGCAGCAAGGGGGGGACATTAGGCATGAACACTGAAGCTTTCTTT. The encoded protein is CASSKGGTLGMNTEAFF.

The J gene is TRBJ2-7, the V gene TRBV4-1, with 8 bases aligning to TRBD1. CDR1 and CDR2 from the germline V gene are MGHRA and YSYEKL. This CDR3 is built from 15 residues. The V gene end was trimmed by 2 bases and the J gene end by 6 bases; junction bases not matched to a gene: 9. In DNA, the CDR3 is TGCGCCAGCAGCCAAACTAGGGGGACAGGAAGCGAGCAGTACTTC. Protein sequence: CASSQTRGTGSEQYF.

This clone was seen a handful of times. The genes are TRBV6-1 and TRBJ2-1; 9 bases fit TRBD1. Germline CDR1 and CDR2: MNHNS and SASEGT. This CDR3 contains 14 residues. Trimming cost V 4 bases and J 7 bases; bases outside gene matches: 5. The CDR3 DNA follows: TGTGCCAGCAGTGGAACCGGGACAGGGAATGAGCAGTTCTTC. Amino acids: CASSGTGTGNEQFF.

The sample holds one count of this clone. The rearrangement links TRBV15 to TRBJ1-1; 10 bases map to TRBD1. CDR3 length equals 18 residues. With V trimmed by 0 bases and J by 3 bases, 10 bases remained unmatched. CDR1 and CDR2 from the germline V gene are LNHNV and YYDKDF (reference sequence). CDR3 residues: CATSRDWGQGLRYTEAFF. In DNA form, the CDR3 reads TGTGCCACCAGCAGAGATTGGGGACAGGGGTTGAGGTACACTGAAGCTTTCTTT. The whole variable domain, filled in from reference TRBV15 and TRBJ1-1, reads DAMVIQNPRYQVTQFGKPVTLSCSQTLNHNVMYWYQQKSSQAPKLLFHYYDKDFNNEADTPDNFQSRRPNTSFCFLDIRSPGLGDTAMYLCATSRDWGQGLRYTEAFFGQGTRLTVV.

V gene TRBV27 combines with J gene TRBJ2-1; 10 bases match TRBD1. Germline trimming cut 5 bases from V and 4 bases from J; bases unmatched to any gene: 8. CDR1 and CDR2 (germline): MNHEY, SMNVEV (reference sequence). The CDR3 spans 16 residues. This CDR3 is CASSDSGQGVYNEQFF. For the CDR3, the DNA is TGTGCCAGCAGTGATTCCGGACAGGGGGTTTACAATGAGCAGTTCTTC.

The J gene is TRBJ2-1, the V gene TRBV7-9; D remains ambiguous. The CDR3 is 13 amino acids. CDR1 is SEHNR, CDR2 FQNEAQ, per germline (reference sequence). Trimming cost V 8 bases and J 3 bases, with 11 bases left between them. CDR3 DNA sequence: TGTGCCAGCGGTGAGGCGTTCTACAATGAGCAGTTCTTC. Amino acid sequence: CASGEAFYNEQFF.

This chain joins TRBV27 and TRBJ2-5; 13 bases are shared with TRBD2. Germline V CDR1 and CDR2: MNHEY, SMNVEV (reference sequence). V trimming: 7 bases; J trimming: 7 bases; junction bases outside the gene matches: 15. The CDR3 spans 17 residues. DNA of the CDR3: TGTGCCAGCACCTCAATTTTAGGACTAGCGGGGGTGGGGACCCAGTACTTC. It is translated as CASTSILGLAGVGTQYF.

This rearrangement joins TRBV7-6 to TRBJ2-1; D possibly corresponds to TRBD1 (6 bases). This CDR3 is 14 amino acids long. V was trimmed by 5 bases and J by 7 bases, leaving 15 bases between them. Germline assignment: CDR1 SGHVS and CDR2 FNYEAQ. CDR3 nucleotides: TGTGCCAGCAGCCACTTGGGGGCGAGGAATGAGCAGTTCTTC. Its protein product is CASSHLGARNEQFF. The full variable domain, rest sourced from reference TRBV7-6 and TRBJ2-1, is GAGVSQSPRYKVTKRGQDVALRCDPISGHVSLYWYRQALGQGPEFLTYFNYEAQQDKSGLPNDRFSAERPEGSISTLTIQRTEQRDSAMYRCASSHLGARNEQFFGPGTRLTVL.

The chain has TRBV7-9 and TRBJ2-7, with D maybe TRBD1 (6 bases). The CDR3 sequence is 14 residues long. Deletions cut 3 bases from V and 0 bases from J, with 9 bases between. The germline gives CDR1 SEHNR, CDR2 FQNEAQ (reference sequence). The CDR3 is CASSFETGSYEQYF. CDR3 bases: TGTGCCAGCAGCTTTGAGACAGGCTCCTACGAGCAGTACTTC.

This clone was found once. The gene calls are TRBV29-1 and TRBJ1-4; 8 bases map to TRBD1. Germline V gives CDR1 SQVTM, CDR2 ANQGSEA. The trim removed 4 bases at V and 8 bases at J, leaving 3 bases unmatched. The CDR3 spans 12 residues. Here the CDR3 DNA reads TGCAGCGTTGTACAGGGGGGGGAAAAACTGTTTTTT. It codes for CSVVQGGEKLFF.

The genes are TRBV7-8 and TRBJ2-2, with 8 nucleotides matching TRBD2. Germline CDR1 and CDR2: SGHVS and FQNEAQ. The CDR3 runs to 16 residues. The ends lost 6 bases at V and 2 bases at J; junction bases unmatched: 8. The DNA for the CDR3 is TGTGCCAGCAGACTCAGGCGGGGGGTTAACACCGGGGAGCTGTTTTTT. This sequence encodes CASRLRRGVNTGELFF.

The CDR3, as DNA: TGCGCCAGCAGCTCCCCCGGCGGGACGGATTCCTACGAGCAGTACTTC. As protein: CASSSPGGTDSYEQYF. The chain joins TRBV5-1 to TRBJ2-7, with D perhaps TRBD2 (6 bases). The CDR3 is made up of 16 amino acids. V was trimmed by 3 bases and J by 1 base, leaving 17 bases between them. The V gene's germline CDR1 is SGHRS and CDR2 YFSETQ.

V gene TRBV4-1 combines with J gene TRBJ2-2; TRBD2 matches at 9 bases. The CDR3 is 17 amino acids. Unmatched junction bases numbered 8, after V lost 0 bases and J lost 6 bases. Germline CDR1 and CDR2: MGHRA and YSYEKL. CDR3 sequence (DNA): TGCGCCAGCAGCCAAGAACCCGGACTAGCGATATCCGGGGAGCTGTTTTTT. Protein: CASSQEPGLAISGELFF.

The chain links TRBV5-1 to TRBJ2-1; 8 bases agree with TRBD2. The length of the CDR3 is 15 residues. Germline CDR1 reads SGHRS; CDR2 reads YFSETQ. J was trimmed by 8 bases and V by 2 bases; bases with no gene match: 9. CDR3 nucleotides: TGCGCCAGCAGCTTAGACCGGGGGGGCATCGATGAGCAGTTCTTC. Amino acid sequence: CASSLDRGGIDEQFF.

The genes are TRBV19 and TRBJ2-5; D call uncertain. CDR1 is LNHDA, CDR2 SQIVND, per germline (reference sequence). The V and J ends lost 5 bases and 0 bases respectively, with 7 bases between them. The CDR3 has 13 residues. The CDR3 DNA sequence: TGTGCCAGTAGTTTCCGGGACCAAGAGACCCAGTACTTC. This codes for CASSFRDQETQYF.

This clone occurred once. The J gene is TRBJ2-3, the V gene TRBV4-2, with 13 positions matching TRBD2. In germline, CDR1 is LGHNA, CDR2 YNFKEQ. This CDR3 has 18 residues. V shed 0 bases and J 4 bases; nucleotides not matched to a gene: 7. CDR3 sequence: CASSQDTSGRAPPDTQYF. CDR3 sequence (DNA): TGTGCCAGCAGCCAAGATACTAGCGGGAGGGCACCTCCAGATACGCAGTATTTT.

The chain recombines TRBV7-8 with TRBJ1-2, with a weak D call TRBD1 (5 bases). This CDR3 spans 17 amino acids. Germline V CDR1 and CDR2: SGHVS, FQNEAQ. Trimming cost V 0 bases and J 6 bases, with 20 bases left between them. CDR3 DNA sequence: TGTGCCAGCAGCTTAGCAGGGTCGGCAGGGTCGGTTAATGGCTACACCTTC. Translation gives CASSLAGSAGSVNGYTF.

The chain combines TRBV19 with TRBJ1-4, with D tentatively TRBD1 (6 bases). The ends were cut back, 3 bases at V and 8 bases at J, with 13 bases in the middle. The germline gives CDR1 LNHDA, CDR2 SQIVND (reference sequence). The CDR3 extends over 14 amino acids. The CDR3 spells CASSISRGGEKLFF. CDR3 coding DNA: TGTGCCAGTAGTATCAGCAGGGGTGGCGAAAAACTGTTTTTT.

This sequence joins TRBV18 and TRBJ2-7; TRBD1 aligns across 8 bases. CDR3 length equals 14 residues. V dropped 4 bases and J dropped 4; count of bases not matched to a gene: 6. The germline V gene encodes CDR1 KGHSH and CDR2 LQKENI. The CDR3 nucleotides read TGTGCCAGCTCACTCCAGGACAGGGTTTACGAGCAGTACTTC. This translates into CASSLQDRVYEQYF.

The chain joins TRBV4-1 to TRBJ2-7, with 10 bases lining up with TRBD1. The CDR3 has 15 amino acids. Germline V gene sequence: CDR1 MGHRA, CDR2 YSYEKL. V dropped 4 bases and J dropped 6; count of bases not matched to a gene: 9. The CDR3 DNA reads TGCGCCAGCAGCCTCCCTGGGACAGGGGCCGGCGAGCAGTACTTC. Its translation is CASSLPGTGAGEQYF.

The chain couples TRBV19 to TRBJ2-7, with 8 bases identical to TRBD2. The CDR3 has 15 amino acids. The V and J ends lost 3 bases and 5 bases, in that order; junction bases with no gene match: 9. Germline V lookup: CDR1 LNHDA, CDR2 SQIVND (reference sequence). The CDR3: CASSISGAFGNEQYF. DNA of the CDR3: TGTGCCAGTAGTATTAGCGGGGCTTTCGGGAACGAGCAGTACTTC.